The clone carrying this T cell receptor (beta chain) appeared many times. This specimen comes from a study of early T cells in non-severe SARS-CoV-2 infection. Across the study: The authors sequenced bulk RNA from unsorted whole blood, leaving chains unpaired.

MiXCR, run by TCRdb on the 5' RACE reads, gives a single entry per CDR3 protein. The repertoire holds around 71,000 distinct CDR3 sequences, with about 14% as singletons. The ends were cut back, 2 bases at V and 6 bases at J, with 5 bases in the middle. CDR1 and CDR2 (germline): KGHSH, LQKENI. CDR3 size: 11 residues. The receptor comes from an adult who was a healthcare worker with PCR-confirmed SARS-CoV-2 infection or an uninfected control (not recorded which). The chain is built from TRBV18 and TRBJ2-7, with D perhaps TRBD1 (5 bases). The source material was whole blood, sampled at baseline. CDR3 in amino acids: CASSPGAEQYF. DNA for the CDR3: TGTGCCAGCTCACCAGGGGCCGAGCAGTACTTC.